The 15 T cell receptor beta chains given below trace back to one sample, sequenced in a study of T-cell reconstitution after alpha-beta-depleted transplantation in children. Library preparation (for TCRbeta) was performed with unique molecular identifiers. Each CDR3 protein gets one entry after TCRdb re-called the PCR reads with MiXCR. The table has around 680,000 distinct CDR3 sequences, approximately 16% seen once. The sequencing here drew on PBMCs from the stem cell graft donor, taken from the stem cell graft. These receptors all come from a human donor who donated a stem cell graft to a child with acute myeloid leukemia.

This clonotype was detected ten times or more. The chain carries TRBV7-2 and TRBJ2-7; 7 bases line up with TRBD1. Per the germline V gene, CDR1 is SGHTA and CDR2 is FQGNSA. J lost 2 bases, V lost 2 bases, and 3 bases had no gene match. The CDR3 sequence is 14 residues long. CDR3 sequence reads: CASSLLGGPYEQYV. Written as DNA, the CDR3 is TGTGCCAGCAGCTTATTAGGGGGCCCCTACGAGCAGTACGTC.

The table lists this clonotype with many counts. This rearrangement joins TRBV7-2 to TRBJ1-1; D is ambiguous. The V and J ends lost 6 bases and 6 bases respectively, with 11 bases between them. CDR3 size: 12 residues. In germline, CDR1 is SGHTA, CDR2 FQGNSA. The CDR3 sequence is CASRHDGPEAFF. In DNA form, the CDR3 reads TGTGCCAGCAGGCACGACGGGCCTGAAGCTTTCTTT.

This clonotype has a handful of counts. V is TRBV6-1 and J is TRBJ2-1; either TRBD1 or TRBD2 may fit D (6 bases each). V was shortened by 11 bases and J by 6 bases, with 14 bases between the two germline ends. The CDR3 has 12 residues. Germline-derived CDR1 and CDR2 are MNHNS and SASEGT. The CDR3 DNA reads TGTGCCTTATCAAAGGGGGGCAATGAGCAGTTCTTC. It encodes CALSKGGNEQFF.

This clonotype was recorded a few times. The V gene is TRBV4-3, the J gene TRBJ1-3; D not resolved. Germline loops: CDR1 LGHNA, CDR2 YSLEER. Trimming stripped 4 bases from V and 0 bases from J, with 10 bases between. The CDR3 is 15 residues long. CDR3 in amino acids: CASSLRARSGNTIYF. CDR3 bases: TGCGCCAGCAGCCTGCGGGCGCGCTCTGGAAACACCATATATTTT.

The chain couples TRBV10-2 to TRBJ2-5; 11 nucleotides agree with TRBD2. The germline gives CDR1 WSHSY, CDR2 SAAADI. V shed 4 bases, J shed 0 bases, and the junction held 13 bases outside the gene matches. The CDR3 spans 19 residues. CDR3 coding DNA: TGCGCCAGCAGTGGGCTGGGGACTAGCGGAACTTTGTACCAAGAGACCCAGTACTTC. This encodes CASSGLGTSGTLYQETQYF.

Many counts were recorded for this clonotype. The rearrangement joins TRBV7-6 to TRBJ2-5; a possible D gene is TRBD1 (5 bases). This CDR3 has 14 residues. Between the trimmed V and J ends, which lost 5 bases and 5 bases, there was a span of 15 bases. CDR1 is SGHVS and CDR2 is FNYEAQ in the germline V gene. The CDR3 loop is CASSPTDKSETQYF. The CDR3, as DNA: TGTGCCAGCAGCCCGACGGACAAGTCCGAGACCCAGTACTTC.

This clonotype was detected a few times. This chain joins TRBV4-3 and TRBJ1-4; D gene unclear. With 2 bases removed from V and 6 bases from J, the gap between germline ends came to 13 bases. The CDR3 contains 15 residues. CDR1 and CDR2 (germline): LGHNA, YSLEER. CDR3 region: CASSQLTAPDEKLFF. The CDR3 DNA reads TGCGCCAGCAGCCAATTAACGGCCCCAGATGAAAAACTGTTTTTT.

This clonotype was observed at least ten times. J is TRBJ2-1 and V is TRBV20-1; 9 bases align to TRBD2. V was pared by 1 base and J by 8 bases, with 6 bases of the junction left unmatched. This CDR3 has 14 amino acids. Germline loops: CDR1 DFQATT, CDR2 SNEGSKA (reference sequence). CDR3: CSARVAGGHYEQFF. DNA of the CDR3: TGCAGTGCTAGAGTGGCGGGGGGGCACTATGAGCAGTTCTTC.

This clonotype was seen only a few times. The rearrangement joins TRBV5-1 to TRBJ2-7; D is tentatively TRBD1 or TRBD2 (5 bases each). Deletions cut 4 bases from V and 7 bases from J, with 24 bases between. This CDR3 is built from 16 residues. Germline values: CDR1 SGHRS, CDR2 YFSETQ. The CDR3 is CASSPMMAGSVGEQYF. In DNA, the CDR3 is TGCGCCAGCAGCCCCATGATGGCAGGGAGCGTGGGAGAGCAGTACTTC.

There are many counts of this clonotype. The CDR3 nucleotides read TGTGCCAGCAGCTTAGTCCCCGGCCGGACCCAGTACTTC. This encodes CASSLVPGRTQYF. J is TRBJ2-5 and V is TRBV7-2; D is uncertain. V was trimmed by 1 base and J by 7 bases, leaving 10 bases between them. Germline V gives CDR1 SGHTA, CDR2 FQGNSA. CDR3 length: 13 residues.

Notes on this clonotype: Given a much more abundant clone one base away, this may be a read error. V is TRBV28 and J is TRBJ2-1, with D perhaps matching TRBD1 (6 bases). CDR1 and CDR2 (germline): MDHEN, SYDVKM. The CDR3 covers 15 residues. CDR3 loop: CASSTTGSAWNEQIF. In nucleotides, the CDR3 is TGTGCCAGCAGTACCACAGGGAGCGCGTGGAATGAGCAGATCTTC.

The chain combines TRBV7-9 with TRBJ1-3; TRBD1 agrees at 8 bases. Germline CDR1 is SEHNR and CDR2 is FQNEAQ (reference sequence). J lost 14 bases, V lost 1 base, and 4 bases had no gene match. The CDR3 is 12 amino acids. The CDR3 here is CASSLVGTGLYF. Here the CDR3 DNA reads TGTGCCAGCAGCTTAGTGGGGACAGGACTATATTTT.

This clonotype appeared many times. The chain uses TRBV29-1 and TRBJ2-2; tentatively, D is TRBD1 or TRBD2 (5 bases each). V lost 6 bases and J lost 6, with 11 bases in between. CDR1 is SQVTM and CDR2 is ANQGSEA in the germline V gene. This CDR3 is 12 amino acids long. The CDR3 DNA reads TGCAGCGTCCGTCAGGGACCCGGGGAGCTGTTTTTT. Encoded protein: CSVRQGPGELFF.

This clonotype was seen ten or more times. V and J are TRBV24-1 and TRBJ1-4, with D tentatively TRBD1 (6 bases). Per the germline V gene, CDR1 is KGHDR and CDR2 is SFDVKD. This CDR3 has 13 residues. The V and J ends lost 6 bases and 3 bases respectively, with 7 bases between them. The CDR3 sequence: CATSQGPNEKLFF. CDR3 nucleotide sequence: TGTGCCACCAGTCAGGGGCCTAATGAAAAACTGTTTTTT.

Points on this clonotype: A much larger clonotype is one base distant, so this may be a read error. This rearrangement joins TRBV20-1 to TRBJ1-5; the D is unclear. Germline CDR1 DFQATT, CDR2 SNEGSKA (reference sequence). The CDR3 is 15 residues long. The CDR3 loop is CSARDEQVSNQPRHF. The CDR3 region has the DNA TGCAGTGCTAGAGATGAGCAGGTTAGCAATCAGCCCCGGCATTTT.